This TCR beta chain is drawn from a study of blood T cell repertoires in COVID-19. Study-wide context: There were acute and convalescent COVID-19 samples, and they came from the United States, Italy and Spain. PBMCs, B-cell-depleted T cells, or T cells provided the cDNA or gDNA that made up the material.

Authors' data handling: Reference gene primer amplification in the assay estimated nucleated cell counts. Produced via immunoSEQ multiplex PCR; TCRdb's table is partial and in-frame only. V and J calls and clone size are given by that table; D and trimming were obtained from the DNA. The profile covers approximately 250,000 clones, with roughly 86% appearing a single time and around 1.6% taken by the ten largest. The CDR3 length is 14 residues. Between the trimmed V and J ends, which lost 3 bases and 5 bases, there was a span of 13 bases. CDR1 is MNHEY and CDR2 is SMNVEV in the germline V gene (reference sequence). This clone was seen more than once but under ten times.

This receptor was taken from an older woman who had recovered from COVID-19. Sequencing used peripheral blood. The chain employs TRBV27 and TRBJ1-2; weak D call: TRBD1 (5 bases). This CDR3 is CASSFSQGRYGYTF. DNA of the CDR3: TGTGCCAGCAGTTTTTCCCAGGGTCGATATGGCTACACCTTC.